This passage covers 10 T cell receptor beta chains from one sample sequenced in a study of blood T cell repertoires in COVID-19. TCRdb's table, derived via immunoSEQ multiplex PCR, lists solely in-frame clones and lacks some. The data hold about 220,000 clones, with approximately 83% observed a single time. Sequencing was performed on peripheral blood. Every receptor here comes from a woman aged 25 to 45 who had recovered from COVID-19.

The V and J genes are TRBV9 and TRBJ1-6, with TRBD1 as a possible D gene (6 bases). This CDR3 is built from 15 residues. V lost 4 bases and J 4 bases, leaving 12 bases between the germline ends. Germline values: CDR1 SGDLS, CDR2 YYNGEE. CDR3: CASSTGTVYNSPLHF. The CDR3 DNA is TGTGCCAGCAGCACAGGGACGGTGTATAATTCACCCCTCCACTTT.

This chain joins TRBV13 and TRBJ2-5, with 9 bases aligning to TRBD2. Germline lookup yields CDR1 PRHDT and CDR2 FYEKMQ (reference sequence). Trimming at V came to 6 bases and at J to 1 base, leaving 6 bases not matched to a gene. This CDR3 comprises 15 residues. This CDR3 is CASSFGGGGQETQYF. The CDR3 bases are TGTGCCAGCAGTTTTGGCGGGGGGGGCCAAGAGACCCAGTACTTC.

V gene TRBV19 combines with J gene TRBJ1-5; 8 nucleotides agree with TRBD1. J lost 2 bases, V lost 6 bases, and 12 bases had no gene match. Germline-derived CDR1 and CDR2 are LNHDA and SQIVND (reference sequence). The CDR3 is made up of 17 amino acids. CDR3 protein: CASRAHTAGGGNQPQHF. In DNA form, the CDR3 reads TGTGCCAGTAGAGCCCACACGGCAGGGGGCGGCAATCAGCCCCAGCATTTT.

CDR3 DNA: TGTGCCTGGACTGCAGTATCCCTCTATAATTCACCCCTCCACTTT. Protein product: CAWTAVSLYNSPLHF. The chain combines TRBV30 with TRBJ1-6; no clear D. Germline CDR1 reads GTSNPN; CDR2 reads SVGIG (reference sequence). This CDR3 has 15 amino acids. Trimming left V 4 bases short and J 3 bases short, with 13 bases between.

In DNA form, the CDR3 reads TGTGCCAGCAGCTTAGGAGGGGGACAGTACAATGAGCAGTTCTTC. Translating it yields CASSLGGGQYNEQFF. The chain employs TRBV11-3 and TRBJ2-1; 7 nucleotides agree with TRBD1. The V segment lost 1 base and the J segment 4 bases; nucleotides outside the gene matches: 4. The germline V gene encodes CDR1 SGHNT and CDR2 YENEEA. The CDR3 runs to 15 residues.

The chain is built from TRBV3-1 (or the pseudogene TRBV3-2) and TRBJ2-5; possibly TRBD2 for D (7 bases). The CDR3 runs to 21 residues. V was clipped by 2 bases and J by 3 bases, with 31 bases between them. CDR1 and CDR2 (germline): LGHDT, YNNKEL (reference sequence). CDR3 nucleotides: TGTGCCAGCAGCCAAAAACAGGGTCACGAGGGTAAGGAGCGGGGAAAAGAGACCCAGTACTTC. This translates into CASSQKQGHEGKERGKETQYF.

The chain employs TRBV27 and TRBJ2-1, with a weak D call TRBD1 (6 bases). With 1 base removed from V and 8 bases from J, the gap between germline ends came to 9 bases. The germline CDR1 and CDR2 sequences are MNHEY and SMNVEV (reference sequence). The CDR3 loop spans 13 amino acids. CDR3 sequence: CASSLFGGDEQFF. For the CDR3, the DNA is TGTGCCAGCAGTTTATTTGGGGGCGATGAGCAGTTCTTC.

This clone was seen more than once but under ten times. This specimen includes other DNA sequences encoding the same CDR3. J is TRBJ1-1 and V is TRBV6-5; D is ambiguous. The CDR3 has 13 residues. V was trimmed by 2 bases and J by 1 base, leaving 5 bases between them. The germline gives CDR1 MNHEY, CDR2 SVGAGI. DNA of the CDR3: TGTGCCAGCAGTTACGGCACGAACACTGAAGCTTTCTTT. It codes for CASSYGTNTEAFF.

The chain links TRBV5-6 to TRBJ2-1, with 11 bases lining up with TRBD1. This CDR3 is 16 amino acids long. V dropped 4 bases and J dropped 7; count of bases not matched to a gene: 10. Germline CDR1 SGHDT, CDR2 YYEEEE. CDR3 bases: TGTGCCAGCAGCGCGAGGGGACAGGGGGATGGTAATGAGCAGTTCTTC. This gives the protein CASSARGQGDGNEQFF.

There are a few counts of this clone. In DNA, the CDR3 is TGTGCCAGCAGCCAAGAGCGGGGGGGCGGGGAGACCCAGTACTTC. Encoded protein: CASSQERGGGETQYF. The V and J genes are TRBV4-2 and TRBJ2-5; TRBD2 agrees at 9 bases. This CDR3 comprises 15 residues. Germline CDR1 LGHNA, CDR2 YNFKEQ. Losses at the gene ends were 0 bases for V and 5 bases for J; bases not matched to a gene: 4.